The source of this T cell receptor (beta chain) is a study of low-dose radiotherapy and immunotherapy resistance in tumors. Time point in this sample: before trial treatment. Nivolumab, ipilimumab, aspirin, low-dose cyclophosphamide and low-dose radiotherapy were all administered to the donors. This clonotype has at least ten counts. The V end was cut by 4 bases, the J end by 6 bases, with 21 bases between. This CDR3 comprises 17 residues. Germline CDR1 is SGHDN and CDR2 is FVKESK. With TRAV- and TRBV-specific primers, first-strand cDNA was made, covering the alpha and beta chains. TCR amplification involved 20 to 25 PCR cycles with a constant-region primer and V-primer adapter. Following isolation, mRNA was amplified via in vitro transcription. TCRdb called the reads again in MiXCR, with one record for every CDR3 protein. The sample lists 64,000 or so distinct CDR3 sequences, more than 25% occurring once.

This sequence was found in a female donor with ovarian cancer. Sequenced here: PBMCs, sampled before treatment. This chain connects TRBV14 to TRBJ2-2; no firm D call. As DNA, the CDR3 is TGTGCCAGCAGCCCAACCCTCGGAGCTTTCGCTCCCGGGGAGCTGTTTTTT. It yields the protein CASSPTLGAFAPGELFF.